This TCR beta chain was sequenced during a study of long-term antiretroviral therapy in people with HIV. The CDR3 extends over 15 amino acids. Germline V gene lookup returns CDR1 MNHEY and CDR2 SMNVEV (reference sequence). V lost 3 bases, J lost 1 base, and 12 bases lay in between. Runs used v3.0 of the immunoSEQ assay and were done at survey level. Sequencing set out to capture roughly 35,000-55,000 T-cell genomes per sample. The table came from immunoSEQ multiplex PCR; TCRdb's copy has only in-frame clones and leaves some out. In the table there are approximately 20,000 clones, around 89% of which are singletons. About this clone itself: Its antigen remains unidentified.

Study-wide results and caveats: HIV repertoires spanned tighter CDR3 length ranges than controls did. There were no data on ART adherence, viral resistance or therapy changes, a gap that limits inferences about post-ART repertoire changes. Clones expanded before ART dominated the repertoire at all time points.

This sample comprised unsorted PBMCs, obtained 4.2 years after starting antiretroviral therapy. The receptor was isolated from a man aged 45-65 years with HIV. The V gene is TRBV27, the J gene TRBJ2-5; D perhaps matches TRBD2 (6 bases). In DNA, the CDR3 is TGTGCCAGCAGTTTCTTGGCGGGGCCCCAAGAGACCCAGTACTTC. Translation gives CASSFLAGPQETQYF.